One and the same sample provided the 16 T cell receptor beta chains below, sequenced in a study of shared clonotypes between healthy human individuals. TCRdb keeps only in-frame clones here, not all; method: immunoSEQ multiplex PCR. The profile shows millions of clones, around 95% of them singletons. The sequencing sample was made of naive CD4+ T cells sorted from blood. Specified subset: CD45RA+ positively selected. The receptors come from a man in his late teens or twenties in good health.

The chain couples TRBV11-1 to TRBJ1-6; D call uncertain. Germline loops: CDR1 SGHAT, CDR2 FQDESV (reference sequence). The CDR3 extends over 13 amino acids. V was pared by 5 bases and J by 9 bases, with 11 bases between. CDR3 sequence: CASSQDEASPLHF. CDR3 bases: TGTGCCAGCAGCCAGGATGAGGCTTCACCCCTCCACTTT.

The chain couples TRBV5-1 to TRBJ1-1; D is undetermined. Germline V gene sequence: CDR1 SGHRS, CDR2 YFSETQ. Trimming took off 5 bases at V and 3 bases at J, with 11 bases between the two ends. The CDR3 spans 13 residues. CDR3 sequence: CASRPAGDTEAFF. CDR3 coding DNA: TGCGCCAGCAGACCCGCGGGTGACACTGAAGCTTTCTTT.

The V and J genes are TRBV30 and TRBJ1-5; weak D call: TRBD1 (6 bases). Trimming took off 5 bases at V and 0 bases at J, with 11 bases between the two ends. The CDR3 loop spans 14 amino acids. Germline V gene sequence: CDR1 GTSNPN, CDR2 SVGIG (reference sequence). CDR3 in amino acids: CAWGQHYSNQPQHF. Here the CDR3 DNA reads TGTGCCTGGGGACAGCATTATAGCAATCAGCCCCAGCATTTT.

The chain uses TRBV5-7 and TRBJ2-7, with TRBD2 as a possible D gene (5 bases). TRBV5-7 is placed among ORFs of uncertain function. Trimming removed 0 bases at V and 4 bases at J, with 17 bases between. The CDR3 runs to 16 residues. Here the CDR3 DNA reads TGTGCCAGCAGCTTGGCCCTGCGGGTTCGCAGGTACGAGCAGTACTTC. Encoded protein: CASSLALRVRRYEQYF.

The V and J genes are TRBV7-3 and TRBJ2-1, with 9 bases lining up with TRBD2. This CDR3 comprises 15 residues. The J segment lost 3 bases and the V segment lost 5 bases, leaving 5 bases of the junction unmatched. Germline V gives CDR1 SGHTA, CDR2 FQGTGA. The CDR3 loop reads CASSAASGVYNEQFF. In nucleotides, the CDR3 is TGTGCCAGCAGCGCGGCTAGCGGGGTCTACAATGAGCAGTTCTTC.

The chain is built from TRBV7-2 and TRBJ1-6, with a possible D match to TRBD1 (6 bases). CDR1 is SGHTA, CDR2 FQGNSA, per germline. The germline V and J ends were trimmed by 0 bases and 6 bases, with 12 bases remaining between them. The length of the CDR3 is 16 residues. CDR3 sequence reads: CASSLAPGALNSPLHF. The CDR3 coding sequence is TGTGCCAGCAGCTTAGCCCCAGGGGCTCTTAATTCACCCCTCCACTTT.

The V call is TRBV19, the J call TRBJ1-5; D might be TRBD1 (6 bases). The CDR3 is 13 amino acids. CDR1 is LNHDA, CDR2 SQIVND, per germline (reference sequence). The ends were cut back, 10 bases at V and 4 bases at J, with 14 bases in the middle. CDR3 sequence (DNA): TGTGCCACTCGGGGACAATTAAATCAGCCCCAGCATTTT. Its translation: CATRGQLNQPQHF.

As for this clone: In the same sample, other DNA sequences code for this CDR3. The chain employs TRBV25-1 and TRBJ1-5, with D hard to call. Deletions cut 4 bases from V and 1 base from J, with 5 bases between. The CDR3 extends over 13 amino acids. From germline, CDR1 is MGHDK and CDR2 SYGVNS. The DNA for the CDR3 is TGTGCCAGCAGTGCGGGAAGCAATCAGCCCCAGCATTTT. This codes for CASSAGSNQPQHF. The full variable domain, its missing parts supplied by reference TRBV25-1 and TRBJ1-5, is EADIYQTPRYLVIGTGKKITLECSQTMGHDKMYWYQQDPGMELHLIHYSYGVNSTEKGDLSSESTVSRIRTEHFPLTLESARPSHTSQYLCASSAGSNQPQHFGDGTRLSIL.

With respect to this clone: An end of the junction differs from the germline gene, which may be a read error. The genes are TRBV2 and TRBJ2-1, with a tentative D call TRBD2 (5 bases). The CDR3 contains 13 residues. Germline V gene lookup returns CDR1 SNHLY and CDR2 FYNNEI. The CDR3 loop is CASMKSGGNQQFF. The CDR3 coding sequence is TGTGCCAGCATGAAGAGCGGCGGCAATCAGCAGTTCTTC.

The chain couples TRBV28 to TRBJ1-1; D possibly corresponds to TRBD1 (6 bases). There are 13 residues in the CDR3. V lost 4 bases, J lost 6 bases, and 12 bases lay in between. The germline V gene has CDR1 MDHEN and CDR2 SYDVKM. The DNA of the CDR3 is TGTGCCAGCAGTTCACAGGGAGAAGCTGAAGCTTTCTTT. It translates to CASSSQGEAEAFF.

CDR3 loop: CASSPGRDGTVSSYEQYF. The CDR3 coding sequence is TGCGCCAGCAGCCCTGGGCGGGACGGGACCGTTAGCTCCTACGAGCAGTACTTC. The chain couples TRBV5-1 to TRBJ2-7, with D perhaps TRBD2 (6 bases). Trimming stripped 4 bases from V and 0 bases from J, with 23 bases between. The CDR3 length is 18 residues. Germline V CDR1 and CDR2: SGHRS, YFSETQ.

V gene TRBV7-2 combines with J gene TRBJ2-1; D remains ambiguous. The V gene lost 1 base and the J gene lost 4 bases, with 11 bases spanning the gap. CDR3 length: 15 amino acids. Germline CDR1 and CDR2: SGHTA and FQGNSA. CDR3 loop: CASSLGRVSYNEQFF. The CDR3 DNA reads TGTGCCAGCAGCTTAGGAAGAGTCTCGTACAATGAGCAGTTCTTC. Full variable domain (remainder filled in from reference TRBV7-2 and TRBJ2-1): GAGVSQSPSNKVTEKGKDVELRCDPISGHTALYWYRQSLGQGLEFLIYFQGNSAPDKSGLPSDRFSAERTGGSVSTLTIQRTQQEDSAVYLCASSLGRVSYNEQFFGPGTRLTVL.

V gene TRBV14 combines with J gene TRBJ2-7; TRBD1 agrees at 9 bases. V trimming: 0 bases; J trimming: 3 bases; junction bases outside the gene matches: 9. Germline V gene sequence: CDR1 SGHDN, CDR2 FVKESK. CDR3 length: 17 amino acids. The CDR3 protein is CASSQDRWGQGNYEQYF. CDR3 in DNA: TGTGCCAGCAGCCAAGATAGGTGGGGACAGGGAAACTACGAGCAGTACTTC.

The gene calls are TRBV13 and TRBJ1-1; D gene unclear. V lost 5 bases, J lost 6 bases, and 13 bases lay in between. The germline gives CDR1 PRHDT, CDR2 FYEKMQ (reference sequence). The CDR3 covers 13 residues. CDR3 protein: CASSPDLTPEAFF. The CDR3 DNA is TGTGCCAGCAGCCCGGACCTGACCCCTGAAGCTTTCTTT.

This clone was seen only once. The rearrangement links TRBV10-3 to TRBJ1-3; D not certain. V shed 0 bases and J shed 0 bases, with 9 bases lying between them. Germline V CDR1 and CDR2: ENHRY, SYGVKD. The CDR3 runs to 16 residues. The CDR3 reads CAISESEAVSGNTIYF. The CDR3 coding sequence is TGTGCCATCAGTGAGTCGGAGGCCGTCTCTGGAAACACCATATATTTT.

The chain joins TRBV30 to TRBJ2-1; the match to TRBD2 covers 7 bases. In germline, CDR1 is GTSNPN, CDR2 SVGIG (reference sequence). The CDR3 consists of 15 residues. The trim removed 0 bases at V and 2 bases at J, leaving 4 bases unmatched. CDR3 protein: CAWSVRGVPYNEQFF. The CDR3 DNA reads TGTGCCTGGAGTGTACGGGGGGTCCCCTACAATGAGCAGTTCTTC. Complete variable domain (other parts from reference TRBV30 and TRBJ2-1): SQTIHQWPATLVQPVGSPLSLECTVEGTSNPNLYWYRQAAGRGLQLLFYSVGIGQISSEVPQNLSASRPQDRQFILSSKKLLLSDSGFYLCAWSVRGVPYNEQFFGPGTRLTVL.